The present T cell receptor beta chain was sequenced within a study of cytomegalovirus exposure and HLA in healthy donors. Overall study findings and caveats: Whilst most TCR sequences proved rare, a subset of public TCRs occurred across many donors.

Germline CDR1 SGHKS, CDR2 YYEKEE (reference sequence). The CDR3 is made up of 15 amino acids. Trimming took off 0 bases at V and 4 bases at J, with 13 bases between the two ends. A remark on this clone: Its antigen is not known.

The PCR employed 60 Vbeta primers together with 13 Jbeta primers. The repertoire was sequenced with immunoSEQ multiplex PCR; TCRdb's copy has only in-frame clones and lacks some. This table holds approximately 160,000 clones, more than 65% found once. The TCR originated in a woman in her 30s in good health and CMV-seronegative. The chain links TRBV5-5 to TRBJ1-1; a weak D match, TRBD1 (5 bases). The specimen sequenced was PBMCs. This chain's CDR3 is CASSLAPGDSTEAFF. The CDR3 coding sequence is TGTGCCAGCAGCTTGGCTCCGGGGGACTCCACTGAAGCTTTCTTT.